Presented here are 30 T cell receptor beta chains from one specimen sequenced in a study of blood T cell repertoires in COVID-19. Profiling relied on immunoSEQ multiplex PCR, and the TCRdb table lists in-frame clones only, not all of them. The sample includes 150,000 to 200,000 clones, roughly 79% seen only once; the top ten take 26%. Sequences were obtained from peripheral blood. Every receptor here comes from a woman in her sixties or seventies with acute or convalescent COVID-19.

The chain joins TRBV18 to TRBJ1-4; TRBD1 agrees at 7 bases. CDR1 is KGHSH and CDR2 is LQKENI in the germline V gene. The CDR3 runs 15 residues. The V and J ends lost 6 bases and 4 bases, in that order; junction bases with no gene match: 8. In nucleotides, the CDR3 is TGTGCCAGCTCTTATGCCGGGACAGATAATGAAAAACTGTTTTTT. Residues: CASSYAGTDNEKLFF.

The chain joins TRBV3-1 (or the pseudogene TRBV3-2) to TRBJ1-1, with D unresolved. The germline V and J ends were trimmed by 5 bases and 3 bases, with 13 bases remaining between them. The germline gives CDR1 LGHDT, CDR2 YNNKEL (reference sequence). The CDR3 has 14 amino acids. The CDR3 nucleotides read TGTGCCAGCAGCTTAGGTCTCCGGGACACTGAAGCTTTCTTT. It specifies CASSLGLRDTEAFF.

This chain links TRBV7-9 with TRBJ1-2, with D perhaps TRBD1 (5 bases). Trimming removed 5 bases at V and 8 bases at J, with 15 bases between. The CDR3 covers 13 residues. Per germline, CDR1 SEHNR and CDR2 FQNEAQ (reference sequence). The CDR3 loop is CASSADTDSGYTF. DNA of the CDR3: TGTGCCAGCAGCGCGGACACCGACAGCGGCTACACCTTC.

The chain links TRBV9 to TRBJ2-7; 8 bases are a match to TRBD2. With 0 bases clipped from V and 2 bases from J, the junction kept 4 bases outside the gene matches. This CDR3 is 15 amino acids long. CDR1 and CDR2 (germline): SGDLS, YYNGEE. CDR3 in DNA: TGTGCCAGCAGCGTAGCTACGGGGGGGCCCTACGAGCAGTACTTC. Protein: CASSVATGGPYEQYF.

This clone was detected a few times. V usage is TRBV5-1 and J usage is TRBJ1-5; 9 bases agree with TRBD1. The germline V gene has CDR1 SGHRS and CDR2 YFSETQ. The V gene end was trimmed by 4 bases and the J gene end by 5 bases; junction bases not matched to a gene: 4. The CDR3 is 14 residues long. CDR3: CASSPGQGHQPQHF. DNA of the CDR3: TGCGCCAGCAGCCCTGGACAGGGGCATCAGCCCCAGCATTTT.

The chain is built from TRBV5-4 and TRBJ1-6; possible D gene TRBD1, 6 bases. Germline values: CDR1 SGHNT, CDR2 YYREEE (reference sequence). V lost 5 bases to trimming and J lost 9 bases, with 24 bases between them. The CDR3 runs to 17 residues. CDR3 sequence reads: CASRWGGPRDFGSPLHF. The CDR3 DNA follows: TGTGCCAGCAGATGGGGGGGCCCCAGGGACTTCGGTTCACCCCTCCACTTT.

J is TRBJ1-1 and V is TRBV19; a weak D match, TRBD1 (5 bases). V lost 7 bases and J 1 base, leaving 10 bases between the germline ends. The CDR3 has 13 amino acids. Germline-derived CDR1 and CDR2 are LNHDA and SQIVND (reference sequence). The CDR3 DNA follows: TGTGCCAGTATGGAGGGGCAGAACACTGAAGCTTTCTTT. Protein product: CASMEGQNTEAFF.

The V call is TRBV18, the J call TRBJ1-1; D is unresolved. CDR3 length: 13 residues. The V and J ends lost 3 bases and 1 base respectively, with 6 bases between them. Germline V gene sequence: CDR1 KGHSH, CDR2 LQKENI. The CDR3 here is CASSPIANTEAFF. CDR3 nucleotides: TGTGCCAGCTCACCGATAGCGAACACTGAAGCTTTCTTT.

The chain combines TRBV7-2 with TRBJ2-1; 9 bases are a match to TRBD2. CDR1 and CDR2 (germline): SGHTA, FQGNSA. After removal of 5 bases from V and 4 bases from J, the junction contained 6 bases not matched to a gene. The CDR3 loop spans 15 amino acids. CDR3 sequence reads: CASSPSSGTYNEQFF. The CDR3 nucleotides read TGTGCCAGCAGCCCTTCTAGCGGGACTTACAATGAGCAGTTCTTC.

The V and J genes are TRBV30 and TRBJ1-1; 7 nucleotides line up with TRBD1. From germline, CDR1 is GTSNPN and CDR2 SVGIG (reference sequence). The CDR3 runs to 13 residues. The V and J ends lost 6 bases and 3 bases, in that order; junction bases with no gene match: 7. The CDR3 region is CACAGGRYTEAFF. The CDR3 DNA reads TGTGCCTGCGCAGGGGGGAGGTACACTGAAGCTTTCTTT.

The chain carries TRBV10-1 and TRBJ1-1; possibly TRBD1 for D (5 bases). The CDR3 runs to 15 residues. Germline CDR1 is WNHNN and CDR2 is SYGVQD (reference sequence). Trimming stripped 2 bases from V and 4 bases from J, with 14 bases between. The CDR3 DNA reads as TGCGCCAGCAGTGAGGCCAGGGCCGCCGGCACTGAAGCTTTCTTT. It yields the protein CASSEARAAGTEAFF.

This chain uses TRBV27 with TRBJ2-7, with 7 bases lining up with TRBD1. In germline, CDR1 is MNHEY, CDR2 SMNVEV (reference sequence). The CDR3 covers 14 residues. After removal of 3 bases from V and 12 bases from J, the junction contained 14 bases not matched to a gene. The CDR3 DNA follows: TGTGCCAGCAGTTTCGGACAGGATGGGGCCCGAGTGTACTTC. This codes for CASSFGQDGARVYF.

This clone has ten or more counts. The rearrangement links TRBV2 to TRBJ2-2; tentatively, D is TRBD2 (5 bases). Deletions cut 6 bases from V and 6 bases from J, with 14 bases between. This CDR3 spans 14 amino acids. Germline V gene sequence: CDR1 SNHLY, CDR2 FYNNEI. For the CDR3, the DNA is TGTGCCAGCAGATCCACTAGTTACTCCGGGGAGCTGTTTTTT. Protein: CASRSTSYSGELFF.

J is TRBJ2-2 and V is TRBV10-2, with a weak D call TRBD2 (5 bases). The CDR3 is made up of 12 amino acids. Germline V lookup: CDR1 WSHSY, CDR2 SAAADI. Trimming removed 6 bases at V and 6 bases at J, with 8 bases between. The DNA of the CDR3 is TGCGCCAGCAGACTAGTCGCCGGGGAGCTGTTTTTT. Encoded protein: CASRLVAGELFF.

The V gene is TRBV6-2 or TRBV6-3, the J gene TRBJ1-4; unclear D gene. Germline V CDR1 and CDR2: MNHEY, SVGEGT. There are 13 residues in the CDR3. Trimming removed 6 bases at V and 9 bases at J, with 14 bases between. The DNA of the CDR3 is TGTGCCAGCAGCTCGGGAGGGAGGAAAAAACTGTTTTTT. Encoded protein: CASSSGGRKKLFF.

The chain is built from TRBV2 and TRBJ2-7; unclear D gene. The ends were cut back, 4 bases at V and 2 bases at J, with 6 bases in the middle. Germline V gene data show CDR1 as SNHLY and CDR2 as FYNNEI. This CDR3 is 12 amino acids long. The CDR3 reads CASSALTYEQYF. The CDR3 bases are TGTGCCAGCAGTGCACTGACCTACGAGCAGTACTTC.

This clone appeared once. V gene TRBV25-1 combines with J gene TRBJ2-5, with D possibly matching TRBD2 (5 bases). The CDR3 covers 16 residues. V shed 1 base and J shed 2 bases, with 14 bases lying between them. Germline assignment: CDR1 MGHDK and CDR2 SYGVNS. CDR3 DNA sequence: TGTGCCAGCAGTGAATCGGTCCAGGAGGTACAAGAGACCCAGTACTTC. Its protein is CASSESVQEVQETQYF.

This clone was found a few times. The chain links TRBV19 to TRBJ1-2; D is possibly TRBD1 (5 bases). The CDR3 extends over 13 amino acids. Trimming removed 3 bases from V and 6 bases from J, with 11 bases in between. Germline V gene lookup returns CDR1 LNHDA and CDR2 SQIVND (reference sequence). CDR3 protein: CASSIAGMDGYTF. CDR3 sequence (DNA): TGTGCCAGTAGTATTGCAGGGATGGATGGCTACACCTTC.

The rearrangement links TRBV4-1 to TRBJ2-3; 12 positions agree with TRBD2. Per germline, CDR1 MGHRA and CDR2 YSYEKL. The CDR3 runs 18 residues. With 1 base clipped from V and 0 bases from J, the junction kept 5 bases outside the gene matches. In nucleotides, the CDR3 is TGCGCCAGCAGCCAAGGGAGACTAGCGGGGGTTAGCACAGATACGCAGTATTTT. The encoded protein is CASSQGRLAGVSTDTQYF.

The chain links TRBV2 to TRBJ2-1, with 15 nucleotides matching TRBD2. With 0 bases clipped from V and 7 bases from J, the junction kept 10 bases outside the gene matches. This CDR3 region has 19 residues. Germline loops: CDR1 SNHLY, CDR2 FYNNEI. As DNA, the CDR3 is TGTGCCAGCAGTGAAGCGCTTCGAGCCGGGACTAGCGGGAGGAATGAGCAGTTCTTC. Translating it yields CASSEALRAGTSGRNEQFF.

This clone was counted only a few times. V and J are TRBV9 and TRBJ2-3; D is possibly TRBD1 (8 bases). The V gene's germline CDR1 is SGDLS and CDR2 YYNGEE. This CDR3 is built from 15 residues. V was cut by 4 bases and J by 4 bases, with 16 bases left in between. The CDR3 reads CASSFWTGRADTQYF. The CDR3 nucleotides read TGTGCCAGCAGCTTCTGGACAGGGAGGGCAGATACGCAGTATTTT.

The chain carries TRBV29-1 and TRBJ1-5, with D uncertain. The CDR3 is 14 amino acids. V lost 4 bases and J 2 bases, leaving 12 bases between the germline ends. The germline V gene has CDR1 SQVTM and CDR2 ANQGSEA. The CDR3 here is CSVAVLGRNQPQHF. CDR3 nucleotides: TGCAGCGTTGCTGTCCTAGGCCGCAATCAGCCCCAGCATTTT.

The chain uses TRBV19 and TRBJ2-1, with 10 bases fitting TRBD2. This CDR3 spans 15 amino acids. Losses at the gene ends were 1 base for V and 4 bases for J; bases not matched to a gene: 1. The germline V gene has CDR1 LNHDA and CDR2 SQIVND (reference sequence). In nucleotides, the CDR3 is TGTGCCAGTAGTATAGGGACTAGCGGATACAATGAGCAGTTCTTC. This gives the protein CASSIGTSGYNEQFF.

Here the CDR3 reads CSVGFLGAGKMGQFF. CDR3 coding DNA: TGCAGCGTTGGGTTTCTCGGAGCGGGAAAGATGGGGCAGTTCTTC. The chain carries TRBV29-1 and TRBJ2-1; 7 bases map to TRBD2. Trimming cost V 4 bases and J 12 bases; bases outside gene matches: 18. Per germline, CDR1 SQVTM and CDR2 ANQGSEA. CDR3 length: 15 amino acids.

The chain links TRBV10-3 to TRBJ2-4; D is perhaps TRBD2 (7 bases). V was shortened by 11 bases and J by 1 base, with 15 bases between the two germline ends. CDR3 length: 14 amino acids. CDR1 and CDR2 (germline): ENHRY, SYGVKD. The CDR3 loop is CASRGGEAKNIQYF. CDR3 nucleotides: TGTGCCTCTCGAGGGGGGGAGGCCAAAAACATTCAGTACTTC.

This chain joins TRBV19 and TRBJ1-1; D is uncertain. Trimming cost V 7 bases and J 0 bases, with 18 bases left between them. CDR1 is LNHDA and CDR2 is SQIVND in the germline V gene (reference sequence). The CDR3 spans 16 residues. In DNA, the CDR3 is TGTGCCAGTATCTCTAACCCTGGTTTTATGAACACTGAAGCTTTCTTT. This encodes CASISNPGFMNTEAFF.

This chain links TRBV7-9 with TRBJ2-3, with D tentatively TRBD1 (5 bases). Trimming removed 4 bases from V and 1 base from J, with 9 bases in between. Per germline, CDR1 SEHNR and CDR2 FQNEAQ (reference sequence). There are 14 residues in the CDR3. CDR3 sequence reads: CASSSQAGTDTQYF. The CDR3 DNA reads as TGTGCCAGCAGCTCACAGGCAGGCACAGATACGCAGTATTTT.

In DNA, the CDR3 is TGTGCCAGTAAGTTCGCCCCGAAAGCCCACTATGGCTACACCTTC. Translating gives CASKFAPKAHYGYTF. The V gene is TRBV19, the J gene TRBJ1-2, with D unclear. The ends were cut back, 7 bases at V and 3 bases at J, with 18 bases in the middle. The CDR3 contains 15 residues. Germline V lookup: CDR1 LNHDA, CDR2 SQIVND (reference sequence). The entire variable domain, with the rest obtained from reference TRBV19 and TRBJ1-2, is as follows: DGGITQSPKYLFRKEGQNVTLSCEQNLNHDAMYWYRQDPGQGLRLIYYSQIVNDFQKGDIAEGYSVSREKKESFPLTVTSAQKNPTAFYLCASKFAPKAHYGYTFGSGTRLTVV.

The V gene is TRBV7-9, the J gene TRBJ1-5; no firm D call. Looked up from germline, CDR1 is SEHNR and CDR2 is FQNEAQ (reference sequence). This CDR3 has 13 amino acids. V was cut by 4 bases and J by 6 bases, with 10 bases left in between. The CDR3 protein is CASSSQVGQPQHF. The CDR3 DNA sequence: TGTGCCAGCAGCTCCCAGGTGGGTCAGCCCCAGCATTTT.

V usage is TRBV7-2 and J usage is TRBJ2-1; D might be TRBD2 (7 bases). Germline CDR1 and CDR2: SGHTA and FQGNSA. Trimming left V 3 bases short and J 12 bases short, with 12 bases between. The CDR3 runs to 12 residues. This CDR3 is CASSFARGGQFF. The DNA of the CDR3 is TGTGCCAGCAGCTTCGCAAGGGGGGGGCAGTTCTTC. Full variable domain (outside the CDR3, taken from reference TRBV7-2 and TRBJ2-1): GAGVSQSPSNKVTEKGKDVELRCDPISGHTALYWYRQSLGQGLEFLIYFQGNSAPDKSGLPSDRFSAERTGGSVSTLTIQRTQQEDSAVYLCASSFARGGQFFGPGTRLTVL.